The 2 T cell receptor beta chains presented below share a single source sample, sequenced in a study of blood T cell repertoires in COVID-19. Assay: immunoSEQ multiplex PCR; the TCRdb copy retains only in-frame clones and omits some. The data contain over 250,000 clones, 85% to 90% of them singletons. The sequenced sample consisted of PBMCs or T cells enriched from blood (not recorded which). The receptors were sampled from a woman aged 55-70 years in a cohort exposed to, infected with or recovered from COVID-19 (not recorded which).

The CDR3 nucleotides are TGTGCCAGTCGCCCTACAGGAGCCATTAATGAAAAACTGTTTTTT. This encodes CASRPTGAINEKLFF. The chain combines TRBV19 with TRBJ1-4, with TRBD1 as a possible D gene (5 bases). V was trimmed by 8 bases and J by 4 bases, leaving 17 bases between them. The CDR3 loop spans 15 amino acids. CDR1 is LNHDA and CDR2 is SQIVND in the germline V gene (reference sequence).

The chain has TRBV18 and TRBJ2-1, with a tentative D call TRBD2 (6 bases). V gave up 2 bases and J gave up 1 base, with 9 bases separating them. Per germline, CDR1 KGHSH and CDR2 LQKENI. The CDR3 covers 15 residues. In DNA, the CDR3 is TGTGCCAGCTCACCAAGGGACTTGTCCTACAATGAGCAGTTCTTC. Protein sequence: CASSPRDLSYNEQFF. Together with reference TRBV18 and TRBJ2-1, the CDR3 gives the full variable domain: NAGVMQNPRHLVRRRGQEARLRCSPMKGHSHVYWYRQLPEEGLKFMVYLQKENIIDESGMPKERFSAEFPKEGPSILRIQQVVRGDSAAYFCASSPRDLSYNEQFFGPGTRLTVL.